The T cell receptor (beta chain) described here comes from a study of graft-versus-host responses after intestinal transplantation. Across the study: Transplants were multivisceral, liver-intestinal, or isolated intestinal. Each recipient received anti-thymocyte globulin induction, then tacrolimus and steroids for 2 to 4 years.

Study results and caveats: Some patients had graft-donor T cell macrochimerism, and their allografts showed high graft-versus-host to host-versus-graft clonal ratios. Early declines in HvG clones that occurred post-transplant were associated with peak circulating GvH clone levels.

Germline V gene data show CDR1 as MGHDK and CDR2 as SYGVNS. Trimming pared 7 bases from V and 2 bases from J, leaving 12 bases between. The length of the CDR3 is 14 residues. This clone appeared once. Its target is unknown. The assay was immunoSEQ multiplex PCR, and TCRdb's table has in-frame clones only and misses some. The sample includes about 30,000 clones, 65% to 80% of them seen just once. Graft samples were processed, releasing intraepithelial and lamina propria lymphocytes. This chain uses TRBV25-1 with TRBJ1-5; a possible D gene is TRBD1 (6 bases). The TCR was taken from a human patient who received an intestinal transplant, so some T cells may come from the graft donor. The sample consisted of ileum tissue, taken 98 days after intestinal transplantation. CDR3: CASIRGGRNQPQHF. As DNA, the CDR3 is TGTGCCAGCATACGGGGGGGCCGCAATCAGCCCCAGCATTTT.